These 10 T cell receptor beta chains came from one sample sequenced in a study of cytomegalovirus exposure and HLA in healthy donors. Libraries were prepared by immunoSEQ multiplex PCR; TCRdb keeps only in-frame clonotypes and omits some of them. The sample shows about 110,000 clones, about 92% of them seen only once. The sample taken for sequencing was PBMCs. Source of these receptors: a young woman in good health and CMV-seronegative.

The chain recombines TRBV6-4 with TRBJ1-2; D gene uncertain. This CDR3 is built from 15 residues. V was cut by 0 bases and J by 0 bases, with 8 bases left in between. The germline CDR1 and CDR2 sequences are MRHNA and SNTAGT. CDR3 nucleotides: TGTGCCAGCAGTGACTCTGGCTCCGCTAACTATGGCTACACCTTC. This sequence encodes CASSDSGSANYGYTF.

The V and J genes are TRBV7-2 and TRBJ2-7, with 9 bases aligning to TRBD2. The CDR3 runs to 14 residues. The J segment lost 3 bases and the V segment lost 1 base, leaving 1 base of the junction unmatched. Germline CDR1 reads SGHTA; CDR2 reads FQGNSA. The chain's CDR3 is CASSLGGGGYEQYF. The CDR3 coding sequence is TGTGCCAGCAGCTTAGGCGGGGGGGGCTACGAGCAGTACTTC.

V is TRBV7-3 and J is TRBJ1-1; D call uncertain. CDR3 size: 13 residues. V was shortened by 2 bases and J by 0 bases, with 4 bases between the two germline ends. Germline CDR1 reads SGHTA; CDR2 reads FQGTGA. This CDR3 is CASSLSLNTEAFF. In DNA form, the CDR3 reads TGTGCCAGCAGCTTATCTCTGAACACTGAAGCTTTCTTT.

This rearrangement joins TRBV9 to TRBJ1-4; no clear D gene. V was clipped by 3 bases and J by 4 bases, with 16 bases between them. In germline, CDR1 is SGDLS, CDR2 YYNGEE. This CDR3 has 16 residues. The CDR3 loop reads CASSAQSSASNEKLFF. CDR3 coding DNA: TGTGCCAGCAGCGCGCAATCCAGCGCAAGTAATGAAAAACTGTTTTTT.

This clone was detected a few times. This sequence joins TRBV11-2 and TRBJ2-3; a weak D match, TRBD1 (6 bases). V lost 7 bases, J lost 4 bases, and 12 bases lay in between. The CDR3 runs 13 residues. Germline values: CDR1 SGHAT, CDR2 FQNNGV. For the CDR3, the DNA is TGTGCCAGCAAGGTTGCAGGGGCAGATACGCAGTATTTT. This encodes CASKVAGADTQYF.

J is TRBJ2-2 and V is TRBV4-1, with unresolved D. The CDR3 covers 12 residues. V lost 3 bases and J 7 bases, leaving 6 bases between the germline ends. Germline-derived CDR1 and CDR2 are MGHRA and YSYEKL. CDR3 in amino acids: CASSHPRGELFF. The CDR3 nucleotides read TGCGCCAGCAGCCATCCCCGCGGGGAGCTGTTTTTT.

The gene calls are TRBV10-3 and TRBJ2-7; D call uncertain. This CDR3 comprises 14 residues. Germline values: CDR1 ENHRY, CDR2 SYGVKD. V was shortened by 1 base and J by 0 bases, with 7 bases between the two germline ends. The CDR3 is CAISEFKSSYEQYF. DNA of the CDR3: TGTGCCATCAGTGAGTTCAAGAGCTCCTACGAGCAGTACTTC.

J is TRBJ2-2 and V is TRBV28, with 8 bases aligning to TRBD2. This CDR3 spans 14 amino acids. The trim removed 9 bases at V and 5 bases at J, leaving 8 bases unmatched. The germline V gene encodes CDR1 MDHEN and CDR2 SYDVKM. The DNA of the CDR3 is TGTGCCAGTCGCGCGGGAGGAGTGACCGGGGAGCTGTTTTTT. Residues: CASRAGGVTGELFF. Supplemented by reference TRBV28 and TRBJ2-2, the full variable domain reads DVKVTQSSRYLVKRTGEKVFLECVQDMDHENMFWYRQDPGLGLRLIYFSYDVKMKEKGDIPEGYSVSREKKERFSLILESASTNQTSMYLCASRAGGVTGELFFGEGSRLTVL.

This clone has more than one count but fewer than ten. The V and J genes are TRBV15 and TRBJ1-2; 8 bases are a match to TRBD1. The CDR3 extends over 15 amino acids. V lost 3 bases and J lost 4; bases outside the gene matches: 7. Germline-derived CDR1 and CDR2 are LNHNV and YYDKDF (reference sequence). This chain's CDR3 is CATSRTGEVGYGYTF. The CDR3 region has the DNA TGTGCCACCAGCAGGACAGGGGAAGTGGGCTATGGCTACACCTTC. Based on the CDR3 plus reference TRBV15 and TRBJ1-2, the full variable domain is DAMVIQNPRYQVTQFGKPVTLSCSQTLNHNVMYWYQQKSSQAPKLLFHYYDKDFNNEADTPDNFQSRRPNTSFCFLDIRSPGLGDTAMYLCATSRTGEVGYGYTFGSGTRLTVV.

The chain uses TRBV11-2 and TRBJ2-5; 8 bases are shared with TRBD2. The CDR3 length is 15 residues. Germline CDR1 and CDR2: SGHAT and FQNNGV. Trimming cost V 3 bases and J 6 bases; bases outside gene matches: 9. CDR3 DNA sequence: TGTGCCAGCAGCTTCGTGCGGGGGGCTGGAAAGACCCAGTACTTC. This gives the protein CASSFVRGAGKTQYF.